This T cell receptor beta chain was sequenced for a study of T-cell memory formation after mild COVID-19. Study results and caveats: The study found balanced CD4/CD8 in clones contracting day 15 to 85 and a CD4+ lean in later expanders. CD4+ contracting clones were mainly CM and EM; CD8+ ones, EMRA. The study detected some responding clones in pre-infection memory, suggesting cross-reactive memory joined.

As concerns this clonotype: The antigen is undetermined.

From the 5' RACE reads, TCRdb called clonotypes with MiXCR, one entry per CDR3 protein. Seen here are about 470,000 distinct CDR3 sequences, roughly 18% observed once, and the top ten hold roughly 12%. CDR1 SEHNR and CDR2 FQNEAQ come from the germline V gene (reference sequence). V was pared by 0 bases and J by 4 bases, with 9 bases between. CDR3 length equals 14 residues. The rearrangement links TRBV7-9 to TRBJ1-1; D perhaps matches TRBD1 (6 bases). The receptor comes from an adult woman who had mild COVID-19 (a few samples of this study predate the infection). Cell type and time point are not known. Sequencing was done on a sample of PBMCs or a T cell subset sorted from them (not recorded which). CDR3 sequence reads: CASSLAMGATEAFF. The CDR3 DNA reads as TGTGCCAGCAGCTTAGCGATGGGGGCCACTGAAGCTTTCTTT.